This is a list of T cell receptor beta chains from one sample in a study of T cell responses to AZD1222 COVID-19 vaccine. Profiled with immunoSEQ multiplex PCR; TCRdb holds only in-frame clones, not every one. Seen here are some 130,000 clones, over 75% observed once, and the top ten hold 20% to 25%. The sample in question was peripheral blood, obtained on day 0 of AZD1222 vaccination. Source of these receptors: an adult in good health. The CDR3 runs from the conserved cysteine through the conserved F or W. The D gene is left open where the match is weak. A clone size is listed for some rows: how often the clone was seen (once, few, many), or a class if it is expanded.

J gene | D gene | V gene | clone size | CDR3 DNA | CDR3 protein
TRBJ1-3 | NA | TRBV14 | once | TGTGCCAGCAGCCACAGGACAGCCTCTGGAAACACCATATATTTT | CASSHRTASGNTIYF
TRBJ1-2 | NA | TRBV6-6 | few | TGTGCCAGCAGTCGTCAGGGAAAGAGCCTGACTCAATATGGCTACACCTTC | CASSRQGKSLTQYGYTF
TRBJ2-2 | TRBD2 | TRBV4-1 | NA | TGCGCCCGCAGCCAAGACCCTCGCGGGGGGGGCGGGGAGCTGTTTTTT | CARSQDPRGGGGELFF
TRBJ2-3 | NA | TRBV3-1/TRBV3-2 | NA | TGTGCCAGCAGCCAAGTATCGGGCGCGGACAGTAACGAATTGAATACGCAGTATTTT | CASSQVSGADSNELNTQYF
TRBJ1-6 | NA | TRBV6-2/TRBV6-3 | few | TGTGCCAGCAGTTACCACCCGGCAGGTAACAATTCACCCCTCCACTTT | CASSYHPAGNNSPLHF
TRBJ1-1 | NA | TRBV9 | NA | TGTGCCAGCAGCACGACAGCGAACACTGAAGCTTTCTTT | CASSTTANTEAFF
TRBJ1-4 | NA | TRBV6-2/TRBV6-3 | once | TGTGCCAGCAGTTACTCGGCAACTAATGAAAAACTGTTTTTT | CASSYSATNEKLFF
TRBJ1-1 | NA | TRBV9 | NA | TGTGCCAGCAGCGTAGACCCGGGGAGCACTGAAGCTTTCTTT | CASSVDPGSTEAFF
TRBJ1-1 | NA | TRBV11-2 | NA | TGTGCCAGCAGCTTAGTCCAGGGACCGAACACTGAAGCTTTCTTT | CASSLVQGPNTEAFF
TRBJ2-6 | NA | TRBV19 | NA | TGTGCCAGTAATGGACGCTCCAACGTCCTGACTTTC | CASNGRSNVLTF
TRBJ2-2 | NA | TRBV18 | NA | TGTGCCAGCTCACCACCGGCCAGTGGCGGGGAGCTGTTTTTT | CASSPPASGGELFF
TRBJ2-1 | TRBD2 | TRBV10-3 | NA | TGTGCCATCAGTGAGCCGTTGGGACTAGCGGGGGGCTCAAACAATGAGCAGTTCTTC | CAISEPLGLAGGSNNEQFF
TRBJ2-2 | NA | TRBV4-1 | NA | TGCGCCAGCAGCCACAAGGGACCGACGAACACCGGGGAGCTGTTTTTT | CASSHKGPTNTGELFF
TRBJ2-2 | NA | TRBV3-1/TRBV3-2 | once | TGTGCCAGCAGCAGGGTGGTCGGGGAGCTGTTTTTT | CASSRVVGELFF
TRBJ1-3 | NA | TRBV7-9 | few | TGTGCCAGCTGCCCGTACTCTGGAAACACCATATATTTT | CASCPYSGNTIYF
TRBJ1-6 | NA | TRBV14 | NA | TGTGCCAGCAGCCTTACTCGAGTAACACGGTCACCCCTCCACTTT | CASSLTRVTRSPLHF
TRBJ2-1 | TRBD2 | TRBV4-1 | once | TGCGCCAGCAGCCAAGAGATTAGCGGGGGATACAATGAGCAGTTCTTC | CASSQEISGGYNEQFF
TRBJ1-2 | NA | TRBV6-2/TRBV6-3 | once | TGTGCCAGCAGTAATCGCGCAGGGTACTATGGCTACACCTTC | CASSNRAGYYGYTF
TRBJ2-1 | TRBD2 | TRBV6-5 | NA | TGTGCCAGCAGTTACAGCGGGGGGCCCAATGAGCAGTTCTTC | CASSYSGGPNEQFF
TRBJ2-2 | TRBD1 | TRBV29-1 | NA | TGCAGCACTCTGGGTGCAGGGGGCGCGACCGGGGAGCTGTTTTTT | CSTLGAGGATGELFF
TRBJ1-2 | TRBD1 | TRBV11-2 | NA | TGTGCCAGCAGCGGGGGGGACAGGCTTTTCACCTTC | CASSGGDRLFTF
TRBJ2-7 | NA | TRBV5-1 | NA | TGCGCCAGCAGCTTGGCAGGGCTGAACACCTACGAGCAGTACTTC | CASSLAGLNTYEQYF
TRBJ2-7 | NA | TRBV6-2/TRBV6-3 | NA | TGTGCCAGCAGCCGACCGGGGTTCTACGAGCAGTACTTC | CASSRPGFYEQYF
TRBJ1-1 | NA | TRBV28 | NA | TGTGCCAGCAGTTTCCCGGGGGAAGCTTTCTTT | CASSFPGEAFF
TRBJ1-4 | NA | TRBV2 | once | TGTGCCTCCCACAGGGCTAATGAAAAACTGTTTTTT | CASHRANEKLFF
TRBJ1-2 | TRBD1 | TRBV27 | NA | TGTGCCAGCAGTTTTACAGGGGGATTCTATGGCTACACCTTC | CASSFTGGFYGYTF
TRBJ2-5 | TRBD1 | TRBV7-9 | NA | TGTGCCAGCAGCCCGACAGGGGGTGGGGAGACCCAGTACTTC | CASSPTGGGETQYF
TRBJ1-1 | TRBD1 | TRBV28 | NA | TGTGCCAGCACCCGGACAGGGCCCACTGAAGCTTTCTTT | CASTRTGPTEAFF
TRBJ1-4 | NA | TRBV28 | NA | TGTGCCAGCAGTTTGTTCGGTGGGGCGCGGGAGGATGAAAAACTGTTTTTT | CASSLFGGAREDEKLFF
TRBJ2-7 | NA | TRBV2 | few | TGTGCCAGCATGTTAGCCCACGAGCAGTACTTC | CASMLAHEQYF
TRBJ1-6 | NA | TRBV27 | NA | TGTGCCAGCAGTTTATACCGGCCGACGCTGACTATAACCTGGAGCTCCTATAATTCACCCCTCCACTTT | CASSLYRPTLTITWSSYNSPLHF
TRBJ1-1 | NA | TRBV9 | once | TGTGCCAGCAGCCCAGAGCTGAACACTGAAGCTTTCTTT | CASSPELNTEAFF
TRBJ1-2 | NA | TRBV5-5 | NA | TGTGCCAGCAGCTTGGGTACAGATCTCTTCTATGGCTACACCTTC | CASSLGTDLFYGYTF
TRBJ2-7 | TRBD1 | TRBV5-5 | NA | TGTGCCAGCAGCTTGGGGGACAGGTACTACGAGCAGTACTTC | CASSLGDRYYEQYF
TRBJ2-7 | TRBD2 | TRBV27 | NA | TGTGCCAGCAGTTCTTCTAGCGGGGGCAACTACGAGCAGTACTTC | CASSSSSGGNYEQYF
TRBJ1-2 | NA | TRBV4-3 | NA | TGCGCCAGCAGCCAAGGGCAGGGCTATGGCTACACCTTC | CASSQGQGYGYTF
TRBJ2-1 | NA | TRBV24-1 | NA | TGTGCCACCAGGGGACACAACGCCTACAATGAGCAGTTCTTC | CATRGHNAYNEQFF
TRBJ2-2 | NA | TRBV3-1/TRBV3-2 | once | TGTGCCAGCAGCCAACAACAGGGAAGCGGGGAGCTGTTTTTT | CASSQQQGSGELFF
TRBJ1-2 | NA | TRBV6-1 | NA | TGTGCCAGCAGTTCCATACAGGGAAACTATGGCTACACCTTC | CASSSIQGNYGYTF
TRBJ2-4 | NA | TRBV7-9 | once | TGTGCCAGCAGCGGAGAGCTTCTAGCCAAAAACATTCAGTACTTC | CASSGELLAKNIQYF
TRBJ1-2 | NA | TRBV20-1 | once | TGCAGTGCTAGTGGAGGGGGTCCTGGTGGCTACACCTTC | CSASGGGPGGYTF
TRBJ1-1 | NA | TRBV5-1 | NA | TGCGCCAGCAGCTTGGGCGTCGGCCTGAACACTGAAGCTTTCTTT | CASSLGVGLNTEAFF
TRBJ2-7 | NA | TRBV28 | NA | TGTGCCAGCAGTTTGTTCTCCTACGAGCAGTACTTC | CASSLFSYEQYF